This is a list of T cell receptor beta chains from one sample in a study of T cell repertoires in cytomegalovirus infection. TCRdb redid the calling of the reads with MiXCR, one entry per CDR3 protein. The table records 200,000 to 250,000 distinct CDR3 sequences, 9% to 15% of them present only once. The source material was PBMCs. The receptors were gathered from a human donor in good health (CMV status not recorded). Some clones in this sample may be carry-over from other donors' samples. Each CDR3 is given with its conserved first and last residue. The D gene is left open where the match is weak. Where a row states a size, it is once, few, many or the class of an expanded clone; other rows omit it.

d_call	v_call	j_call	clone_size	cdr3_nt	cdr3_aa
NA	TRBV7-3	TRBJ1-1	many	TGTGCCAGCAGTTGGTCCATGAACACTGAAGCTTTCTTT	CASSWSMNTEAFF
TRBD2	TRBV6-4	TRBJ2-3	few	TGTGCCAGCAGTGTGAATAGCGGGAGTGGCACAGATACGCAGTATTTT	CASSVNSGSGTDTQYF
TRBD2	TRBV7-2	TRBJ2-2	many	TGTGCCAGCAGCTTCGGGGGGTACCCCGGGGAGCTGTTTTTT	CASSFGGYPGELFF
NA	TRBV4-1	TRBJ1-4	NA	TGTGCCAGCAGCCAAGAGGCCACCGGGCGGGCGTATGAAAAACTGTTTTTT	CASSQEATGRAYEKLFF
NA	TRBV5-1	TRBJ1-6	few	TGCGCCAGCAGCTTTGGTACGGACCATAATTCACCCCTCCACTTT	CASSFGTDHNSPLHF
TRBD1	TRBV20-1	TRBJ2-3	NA	TGCAGTGCTAGACCGGGACAGGGGGGAGATACGCAGTATTTT	CSARPGQGGDTQYF
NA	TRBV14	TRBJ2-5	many	TGTGCCAGCAGCCAAGTGGGTTTCCAAGAGACCCAGTACTTC	CASSQVGFQETQYF
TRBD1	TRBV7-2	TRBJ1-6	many	TGTGCCAGCAGCCTGGGACAGATCAATTCACCCCTCCACTTT	CASSLGQINSPLHF
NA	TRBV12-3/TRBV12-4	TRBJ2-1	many	TGTGCCAGCAGTTTACCGGGGGTTAAGGAGCAGTTCTTC	CASSLPGVKEQFF
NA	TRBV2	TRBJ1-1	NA	TGTGCCAGCAGTGAAGACAGGACAATGAACACTGAAGCTTTCTTT	CASSEDRTMNTEAFF
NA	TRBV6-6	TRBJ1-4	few	TGTGCCAGCCTTAGAGGGGAGGAGGAAAAACTGTTTTTT	CASLRGEEEKLFF
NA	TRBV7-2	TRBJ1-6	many	TGTGCCAGCAGCTCAGAGCAGGGAGGGAGAAGGAATTCACCCCTCCACTTT	CASSSEQGGRRNSPLHF
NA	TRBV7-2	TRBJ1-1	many	TGTGCCAGCAGGCGAGGCGGCATGAACACTGAAGCTTTCTTT	CASRRGGMNTEAFF
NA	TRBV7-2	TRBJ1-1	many	TGTGCCAGCAGCCCCCCCTGGGGGAGAAACACTGAAGCTTTCTTT	CASSPPWGRNTEAFF
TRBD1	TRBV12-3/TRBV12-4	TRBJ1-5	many	TGTGCCAGCAGTACTACCGGGACAGGGAAGCCCCAGCATTTT	CASSTTGTGKPQHF
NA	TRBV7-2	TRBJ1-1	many	TGTGCCAGCAGCTGGGGGTATGGTTTGACTGAAGCTTTCTTT	CASSWGYGLTEAFF
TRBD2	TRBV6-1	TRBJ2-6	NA	TGTGCCAGCAGGACTAGCGGGGGGGCGTCCGGGGCCAACGTCCTGACTTTC	CASRTSGGASGANVLTF
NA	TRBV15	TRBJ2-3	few	TGTGCCACCAGCAAGGGTGTTATCACAGATACGCAGTATTTT	CATSKGVITDTQYF
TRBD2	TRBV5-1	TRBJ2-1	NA	TGCGCCAGCAGCTTGGAGTCTAGCGGCCCCAGGGAGCAGTTCTTC	CASSLESSGPREQFF
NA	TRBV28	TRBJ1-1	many	TGTGCCAGCACCCGCGGGGAGGACACTGAAGCTTTCTTT	CASTRGEDTEAFF
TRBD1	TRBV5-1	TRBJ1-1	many	TGCGCCAGCAGCTTTTCTCCGGGACAGCGGACTGAAGCTTTCTTT	CASSFSPGQRTEAFF
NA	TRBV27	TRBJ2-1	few	TGTGCCAGCAGTCCCAGGGGATTTGAGCAGTTCTTC	CASSPRGFEQFF
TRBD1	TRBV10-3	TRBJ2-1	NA	TGTGCCATCAGTGAGGGACAGGGGGCAGCCAATGAGCAGTTCTTC	CAISEGQGAANEQFF
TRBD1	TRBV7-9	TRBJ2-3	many	TGTGCCAGCAGCAAGACAGGGGAGGCCTCCACAGATACGCAGTATTTT	CASSKTGEASTDTQYF
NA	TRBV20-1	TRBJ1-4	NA	TGCAGTGCTGCACGGGACGCAACTATACTTGAAAAACTGTTTTTT	CSAARDATILEKLFF
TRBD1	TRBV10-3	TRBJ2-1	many	TGTGCCATCAGTGAGTCCCGTGGACAGGTGAGCTCCTACAATGAGCAGTTCTTC	CAISESRGQVSSYNEQFF
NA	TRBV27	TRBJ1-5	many	TGTGCCAGAGGGGCGATCAATCAGCCCCAGCATTTT	CARGAINQPQHF
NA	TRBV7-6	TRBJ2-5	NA	TGTGCCAGCAGCGCCGGGACACTACAAGAGACCCAGTACTTC	CASSAGTLQETQYF
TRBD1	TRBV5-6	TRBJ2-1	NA	TGTGCCAGCAGCTTGGGGACAGGGAAAGGGCAGTTCTTC	CASSLGTGKGQFF
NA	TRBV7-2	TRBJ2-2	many	TGTGCCAGCAGCCTTCACGGGGCGAACACCGGGGAGCTGTTTTTT	CASSLHGANTGELFF
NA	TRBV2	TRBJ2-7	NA	TGTGCCAGCACCTGGACCCTAACCGGCGAGCAGTACTTC	CASTWTLTGEQYF
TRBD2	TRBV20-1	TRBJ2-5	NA	TGCAGTGCTAGGGGGGTCCTAGCGGGAGGGGAGACCCAGTACTTC	CSARGVLAGGETQYF
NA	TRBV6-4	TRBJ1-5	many	TGTGCCAGCAGAAACAGGGTATACAATCAGCCCCAGCATTTT	CASRNRVYNQPQHF
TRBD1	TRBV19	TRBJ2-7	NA	TGTGCCAGTAGTGTCCTCCCAGGGGGCGAGCAGTACTTC	CASSVLPGGEQYF
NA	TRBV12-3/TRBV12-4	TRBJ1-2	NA	TGTGCCAGCAGTTTAGGGGTAGTCTATGGCTACACCTTC	CASSLGVVYGYTF
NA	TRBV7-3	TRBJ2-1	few	TGTGCCAGCAGCCTTAACGTTGGAGGGGGCCCCGACAATGAGCAGTTCTTC	CASSLNVGGGPDNEQFF
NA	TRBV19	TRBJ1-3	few	TGTGCCAGTAGTGCTCCTGGAAACACCATATATTTT	CASSAPGNTIYF
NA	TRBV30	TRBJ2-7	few	TGTGCCTGGAGTGGGGACTCGCACGGGAACGAGCAGTACTTC	CAWSGDSHGNEQYF
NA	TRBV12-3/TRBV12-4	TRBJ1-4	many	TGTGCCACCTCATCCGTTCCGGGTGAAAAACTGTTTTTT	CATSSVPGEKLFF
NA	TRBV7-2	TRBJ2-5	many	TGTGCCAGCAGCTTTTACAGGGAAGGGAAGACCCAGTACTTC	CASSFYREGKTQYF
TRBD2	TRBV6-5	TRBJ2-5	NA	TGTGCCAGCAGTCCACCGCCGCGCGGGGGGTACCAAGAGACCCAGTACTTC	CASSPPPRGGYQETQYF
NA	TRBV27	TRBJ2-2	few	TGTGCCAGCAAGTCGATATCTTCGGACACCGGGGAGCTGTTTTTT	CASKSISSDTGELFF
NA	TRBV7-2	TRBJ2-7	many	TGTGCCAGCAGCTTAGAGTCCTCCTACGAGCAGTACTTC	CASSLESSYEQYF
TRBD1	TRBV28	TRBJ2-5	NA	TGTGCCAGCAGTTTATTAGGGACAGAGGAGACCCAGTACTTC	CASSLLGTEETQYF
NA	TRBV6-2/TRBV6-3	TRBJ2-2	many	TGTGCCAGCAGTGGGGGGGCCGCGCCGTTGAGCGGGATGTTTTTT	CASSGGAAPLSGMFF